This TCR beta chain was captured in a study of cytotoxic CD8 clonotypes in ibrutinib-treated CLL. TCRdb keeps only in-frame clones here, not all; method: immunoSEQ multiplex PCR. Of about 130,000 clones listed, 80% to 90% are singletons. The CDR3 has 15 amino acids. Looked up from germline, CDR1 is SGDLS and CDR2 is YYNGEE. Source: PBMCs, taken after 24 months of ibrutinib treatment. The receptor's source is a human donor with chronic lymphocytic leukemia. J is TRBJ2-5 and V is TRBV9, with 8 bases lining up with TRBD1. Judging by the DNA end, TRBJ2-7 fits better; the J call may be wrong. CDR3: CASSVSGQGVNEQYF. CDR3 coding DNA: TGTGCCAGCAGCGTATCCGGACAGGGTGTGAACGAGCAGTACTTC.